Here is one T cell receptor beta chain with its context. Patients from Seattle were sampled longitudinally, starting during active infection. Original handling: Estimation of nucleated cell counts was performed using reference gene primer amplification. The table came from immunoSEQ multiplex PCR; TCRdb's copy has only in-frame clones and leaves some out. The V and J calls and clone size are taken from that table; D and trimming were inferred from the DNA. The table includes 250,000 to 350,000 clones, roughly 83% detected once. These data are taken from a study of blood T cell repertoires in COVID-19. Overall study context: Samples came from the United States, Italy and Spain, spanning acute and convalescent COVID-19. Sample material is recorded as cDNA or gDNA derived from T cells, B-cell-depleted T cells, or PBMCs.

V lost 8 bases and J lost 8; bases outside the gene matches: 8. CDR1 and CDR2 (germline): GTSNPN, SVGIG (reference sequence). The CDR3 sequence is 13 residues long. This chain links TRBV30 with TRBJ1-6; 8 bases fit TRBD1. The sequenced material came from peripheral blood. This receptor was identified in a human donor with COVID-19, enrolled during active disease. The donor label of this sample is uncertain. The CDR3: CAAGQGDDSPLHF. CDR3 DNA: TGTGCCGCCGGACAGGGCGACGATTCACCCCTCCACTTT.